A selection of T cell receptor beta chains follows, all from one sample in a study of blood T cell repertoires in COVID-19. Measured with immunoSEQ multiplex PCR; TCRdb has only the in-frame clones, and not every one. The data contain roughly 65,000 clones, about 89% of them singletons. Sequencing was carried out using peripheral blood. The receptor source for this set is an older woman with acute or convalescent COVID-19. CDR3s leave out the opening cysteine and the closing phenylalanine or tryptophan.

V: TRBV7-9
J: TRBJ1-2
CDR3: ASSSFGTGSYGYT

V: TRBV13
J: TRBJ1-2
CDR3: ASSLRDRPLYGYT

V: TRBV6-5
J: TRBJ1-2
CDR3: ASSRQGYGYT

V: TRBV28
J: TRBJ1-5
CDR3: ASSSRSLGNQPQH

V: TRBV7-3
J: TRBJ2-7
CDR3: ASSPEGASGSYEQY

V: TRBV2
J: TRBJ1-1
CDR3: ASSAQGGNTEAF

V: TRBV21-1
J: TRBJ2-7
CDR3: ASSKGGAYEQY

V: TRBV6-5
J: TRBJ2-6
CDR3: ASRAGANVLT

V: TRBV7-2
J: TRBJ2-5
CDR3: ASSLGGGQETQY

V: TRBV7-8
J: TRBJ1-2
CDR3: ASSWDREDGYT

V: TRBV11-3
J: TRBJ2-7
CDR3: ASSSDRGPSSEQY

V: TRBV3-1/TRBV3-2
J: TRBJ2-1
CDR3: ASSQEALVGSEQF

V: TRBV5-1
J: TRBJ2-3
CDR3: ASSLYGGRSTDTQY

V: TRBV12-5
J: TRBJ2-1
CDR3: ASGLAFRGSYNEQF

V: TRBV6-5
J: TRBJ2-7
CDR3: ASRSDRGGSYEQY

V: TRBV18
J: TRBJ2-3
CDR3: ASSPVGQGITDTQY

V: TRBV18
J: TRBJ1-5
CDR3: ASSPEGDQPQH

V: TRBV10-3
J: TRBJ2-2
CDR3: AISELGGANTGELF

V: TRBV5-6
J: TRBJ1-1
CDR3: ASSPGGPNTEAF

V: TRBV19
J: TRBJ2-5
CDR3: ASSIVAGGLETQY

V: TRBV7-2
J: TRBJ2-5
CDR3: ASSLGPTGLAGGETQY

V: TRBV7-9
J: TRBJ1-2
CDR3: ASSSGVYYGYT

V: TRBV19
J: TRBJ1-4
CDR3: ATRASMGEKLF

V: TRBV6-2/TRBV6-3
J: TRBJ1-5
CDR3: ASSYPTGVGSNQPQH

V: TRBV2
J: TRBJ1-2
CDR3: ASSADRGRGYT

V: TRBV11-2
J: TRBJ1-2
CDR3: ASSQTRTNYGYT

V: TRBV18
J: TRBJ1-1
CDR3: ASSPAQISNTEAF

V: TRBV6-1
J: TRBJ2-7
CDR3: ASSEGAVGEQY

V: TRBV7-2
J: TRBJ2-1
CDR3: ASSLQGGDNEQF

V: TRBV4-2
J: TRBJ2-2
CDR3: ASSQELAGSTGELF

V: TRBV4-1
J: TRBJ1-5
CDR3: ASSPAPGDQPQH

V: TRBV28
J: TRBJ1-3
CDR3: ASSLGARASGNTIY

V: TRBV3-1/TRBV3-2
J: TRBJ1-2
CDR3: ASSFRDRRQGYT

V: TRBV28
J: TRBJ1-2
CDR3: ASSPHDRGGGYT

V: TRBV2
J: TRBJ1-5
CDR3: ASSEPAGGQPQH

V: TRBV2
J: TRBJ2-1
CDR3: ASSRGGLEQF

V: TRBV29-1
J: TRBJ2-5
CDR3: SVALGLLEETQY

V: TRBV5-1
J: TRBJ1-1
CDR3: ASSPTGAMNTEAF

V: TRBV14
J: TRBJ1-2
CDR3: ASSQGATGLSYGYT

V: TRBV3-1/TRBV3-2
J: TRBJ2-1
CDR3: ASSQDWRGSEQF

V: TRBV5-6
J: TRBJ1-5
CDR3: ASSFQGWNQPQH

V: TRBV19
J: TRBJ2-1
CDR3: ASSIRGSDEQF

V: TRBV27
J: TRBJ1-2
CDR3: ASSYLGVQEGGYT

V: TRBV3-1/TRBV3-2
J: TRBJ1-1
CDR3: ASSQGQGGTEAF

V: TRBV5-4
J: TRBJ2-5
CDR3: ASSLKRGGGETQY

V: TRBV7-9
J: TRBJ2-5
CDR3: ASSPGTSGALQETQY